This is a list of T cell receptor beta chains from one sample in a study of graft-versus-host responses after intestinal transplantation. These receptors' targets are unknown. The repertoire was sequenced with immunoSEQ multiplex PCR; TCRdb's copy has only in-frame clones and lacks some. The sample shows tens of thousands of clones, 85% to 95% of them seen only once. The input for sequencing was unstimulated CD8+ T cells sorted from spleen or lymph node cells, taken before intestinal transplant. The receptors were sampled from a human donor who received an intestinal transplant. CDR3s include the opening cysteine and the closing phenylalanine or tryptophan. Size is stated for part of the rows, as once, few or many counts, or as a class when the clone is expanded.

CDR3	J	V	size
CASSPEADEQFF	TRBJ2-1	TRBV7-9	.
CASKTGGLNTEAFF	TRBJ1-1	TRBV10-3	.
CASIAPWQDGYTF	TRBJ1-2	TRBV7-9	.
CAISAGVRDYGYTF	TRBJ1-2	TRBV10-3	.
CATSRKGLAPTDTQYF	TRBJ2-3	TRBV15	.
CASRTAGRSYNEQFF	TRBJ2-1	TRBV13	once
CSVGLAGGYEQYF	TRBJ2-7	TRBV29-1	.
CASSRDTDTGELFF	TRBJ2-2	TRBV4-1	.
CASSSWDTGELFF	TRBJ2-2	TRBV11-3	.
CASRGLPTSEQYF	TRBJ2-7	TRBV6-5	.
CASSALRGGDVMNTEAFF	TRBJ1-1	TRBV6-1	few
CASSQERDTGDGELFF	TRBJ2-2	TRBV4-1	once
CASSFGEGAKETQYF	TRBJ2-5	TRBV28	.
CASSPNVGNYEQYF	TRBJ2-7	TRBV7-3	few
CASSPSVNSYNEQFF	TRBJ2-1	TRBV19	.
CASSVTYNEQFF	TRBJ2-1	TRBV13	.
CASNQGAGVAFF	TRBJ1-1	TRBV6-5	once